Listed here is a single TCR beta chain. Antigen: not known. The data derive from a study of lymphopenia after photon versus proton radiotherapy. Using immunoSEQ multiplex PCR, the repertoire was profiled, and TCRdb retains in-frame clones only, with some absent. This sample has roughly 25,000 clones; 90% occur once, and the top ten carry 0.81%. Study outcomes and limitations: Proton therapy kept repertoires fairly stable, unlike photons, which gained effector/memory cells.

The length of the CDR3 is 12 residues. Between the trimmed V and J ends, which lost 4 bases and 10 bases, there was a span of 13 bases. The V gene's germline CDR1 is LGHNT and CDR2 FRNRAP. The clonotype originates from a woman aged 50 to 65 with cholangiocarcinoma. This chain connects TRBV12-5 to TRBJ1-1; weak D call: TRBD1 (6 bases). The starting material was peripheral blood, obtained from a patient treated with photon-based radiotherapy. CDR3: CASGSQGLVAFF. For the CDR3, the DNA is TGTGCTAGTGGTTCCCAGGGGCTCGTAGCTTTCTTT.